The 25 T cell receptor beta chains in this list originate from one sample, sequenced in a study of cytomegalovirus exposure and HLA in healthy donors. Libraries were prepared by immunoSEQ multiplex PCR; TCRdb keeps only in-frame clonotypes and omits some of them. The sample comprises tens of thousands of clones, over 85% of which are singletons, and about 3.8% rests with the top ten. Sequenced sample: PBMCs. The receptors originated from a woman in her twenties or thirties in good health and CMV-seronegative.

This clone was seen a single time. V is TRBV7-3 and J is TRBJ2-3; 7 nucleotides line up with TRBD2. The V gene end was trimmed by 3 bases and the J gene end by 3 bases; junction bases not matched to a gene: 6. Germline assignment: CDR1 SGHTA and CDR2 FQGTGA. CDR3 length equals 15 residues. CDR3 bases: TGTGCCAGCAGCTTTCGGGCGGGAGCGACAGATACGCAGTATTTT. Translation: CASSFRAGATDTQYF.

This chain joins TRBV4-1 and TRBJ2-7, with 7 bases that match TRBD2. The V and J ends lost 1 base and 1 base, in that order; junction bases with no gene match: 4. Germline CDR1 reads MGHRA; CDR2 reads YSYEKL. The CDR3 spans 15 residues. This chain's CDR3 is CASSQVSGSSYEQYF. CDR3 coding DNA: TGCGCCAGCAGCCAAGTTAGCGGGTCTTCCTACGAGCAGTACTTC.

This chain uses TRBV11-2 with TRBJ2-7; D is possibly TRBD2 (6 bases). Germline V gives CDR1 SGHAT, CDR2 FQNNGV. There are 13 residues in the CDR3. Trimming cost V 5 bases and J 3 bases, with 11 bases left between them. The CDR3 sequence is CASSPRGNYEQYF. CDR3 bases: TGTGCCAGCAGCCCCCGGGGGAACTACGAGCAGTACTTC. The entire variable domain, with the rest obtained from reference TRBV11-2 and TRBJ2-7, is as follows: EAGVAQSPRYKIIEKRQSVAFWCNPISGHATLYWYQQILGQGPKLLIQFQNNGVVDDSQLPKDRFSAERLKGVDSTLKIQPAKLEDSAVYLCASSPRGNYEQYFGPGTRLTVT.

This clone was recorded once. The chain joins TRBV19 to TRBJ2-1; D is perhaps TRBD2 (6 bases). The V gene's germline CDR1 is LNHDA and CDR2 SQIVND (reference sequence). The CDR3 contains 16 residues. Deletions cut 3 bases from V and 10 bases from J, with 22 bases between. CDR3 amino acids: CASSIGDSGMGKEQFF. The CDR3 region has the DNA TGTGCCAGTAGTATCGGTGATAGCGGTATGGGTAAGGAGCAGTTCTTC.

This clone was seen just once. The chain has TRBV6-1 and TRBJ1-3, with TRBD1 matching over 9 bases. With V trimmed by 5 bases and J by 4 bases, 6 bases remained unmatched. The CDR3 contains 15 residues. Germline CDR1 and CDR2: MNHNS and SASEGT. The CDR3 spells CASSWDREGGNTIYF. Written as DNA, the CDR3 is TGTGCCAGCAGTTGGGACAGGGAGGGAGGAAACACCATATATTTT.

This chain links TRBV5-1 with TRBJ2-3; 7 bases align to TRBD2. The CDR3 has 15 amino acids. Trimming took 0 bases from V and 0 from J; bases not matched to a gene: 1. CDR1 is SGHRS, CDR2 YFSETQ, per germline. DNA of the CDR3: TGCGCCAGCAGCTTGGATAGCGGGAGCACAGATACGCAGTATTTT. Protein product: CASSLDSGSTDTQYF.

V usage is TRBV7-9 and J usage is TRBJ2-2, with D possibly TRBD1 on 6 matching bases. Trimming left V 0 bases short and J 6 bases short, with 8 bases between. The CDR3 loop spans 14 amino acids. Germline-derived CDR1 and CDR2 are SEHNR and FQNEAQ (reference sequence). This CDR3 reads CASSLAGGSGELFF. The CDR3 nucleotides read TGTGCCAGCAGCTTAGCAGGGGGTTCCGGGGAGCTGTTTTTT.

V usage is TRBV18 and J usage is TRBJ2-7, with 7 bases that match TRBD2. The length of the CDR3 is 15 residues. Germline V gene sequence: CDR1 KGHSH, CDR2 LQKENI. Losses at the gene ends were 2 bases for V and 2 bases for J; bases not matched to a gene: 6. The CDR3 loop is CASSPETAGTYEQYF. CDR3 nucleotide sequence: TGTGCCAGCTCACCAGAAACAGCGGGAACCTACGAGCAGTACTTC.

The gene calls are TRBV9 and TRBJ2-5, with D perhaps TRBD2 (7 bases). This CDR3 spans 13 amino acids. Trimming took off 7 bases at V and 9 bases at J, with 19 bases between the two ends. CDR1 SGDLS and CDR2 YYNGEE come from the germline V gene. The CDR3 bases are TGTGCCAGCTCGGGGGGCGGGCTGGTGGCCCAGTACTTC. Protein: CASSGGGLVAQYF.

The chain recombines TRBV7-9 with TRBJ1-2; D is perhaps TRBD1 (5 bases). V was clipped by 5 bases and J by 10 bases, with 17 bases between them. Germline V CDR1 and CDR2: SEHNR, FQNEAQ (reference sequence). The length of the CDR3 is 13 residues. The CDR3 protein is CASSRSDSADYTF. In nucleotides, the CDR3 is TGTGCCAGCAGCCGCAGTGACAGTGCGGACTACACCTTC.

The rearrangement uses TRBV5-8 and TRBJ1-2; D unclear. The CDR3 spans 12 residues. Germline CDR1 and CDR2: SGHTS and YDEGEE. Trimming removed 4 bases at V and 9 bases at J, with 13 bases between. This CDR3 reads CASSLRQSSYTF. The CDR3 coding sequence is TGTGCCAGCAGCCTTAGACAAAGCAGCTACACCTTC.

The rearrangement joins TRBV15 to TRBJ2-4, with a weak D call TRBD1 (6 bases). The CDR3 is made up of 16 amino acids. Trimming took off 4 bases at V and 1 base at J, with 14 bases between the two ends. CDR1 and CDR2 (germline): LNHNV, YYDKDF (reference sequence). This chain's CDR3 is CATSKARGGAKNIQYF. The CDR3 DNA reads as TGTGCCACCAGCAAAGCCAGGGGTGGGGCCAAAAACATTCAGTACTTC.

This chain uses TRBV2 with TRBJ1-3; D unclear. Trimming shortened V by 4 bases and J by 7 bases, and 2 bases separated the two germline ends. The CDR3 loop spans 10 amino acids. Germline V lookup: CDR1 SNHLY, CDR2 FYNNEI. DNA of the CDR3: TGTGCCAGCAGTGCTAACACCATATATTTT. This codes for CASSANTIYF.

This chain connects TRBV5-1 to TRBJ1-2; 12 bases fit TRBD1. CDR3 length: 16 residues. Germline CDR1 is SGHRS and CDR2 is YFSETQ. J gave up 8 bases and V 0 bases, and 8 bases lay outside the gene matches. The CDR3 region is CASSLVTGQGATGYTF. For the CDR3, the DNA is TGCGCCAGCAGCTTGGTAACGGGACAGGGGGCGACGGGCTACACCTTC. Based on the CDR3 plus reference TRBV5-1 and TRBJ1-2, the full variable domain is KAGVTQTPRYLIKTRGQQVTLSCSPISGHRSVSWYQQTPGQGLQFLFEYFSETQRNKGNFPGRFSGRQFSNSRSEMNVSTLELGDSALYLCASSLVTGQGATGYTFGSGTRLTVV.

V gene TRBV2 combines with J gene TRBJ2-3; TRBD2 matches 13 bases. With 6 bases clipped from V and 4 bases from J, the junction kept 4 bases outside the gene matches. This CDR3 region has 15 residues. Germline V gene sequence: CDR1 SNHLY, CDR2 FYNNEI. As DNA, the CDR3 is TGTGCCAGCAGGATACTAGCGGGGGGGGCAGATACGCAGTATTTT. Amino acids: CASRILAGGADTQYF. Variable domain in full (rest from reference TRBV2 and TRBJ2-3): EPEVTQTPSHQVTQMGQEVILRCVPISNHLYFYWYRQILGQKVEFLVSFYNNEISEKSEIFDDQFSVERPDGSNFTLKIRSTKLEDSAMYFCASRILAGGADTQYFGPGTRLTVL.

J is TRBJ1-3 and V is TRBV18; D unclear. The germline V gene has CDR1 KGHSH and CDR2 LQKENI. The CDR3 has 17 residues. Deletions cut 2 bases from V and 0 bases from J, with 14 bases between. CDR3 nucleotides: TGTGCCAGCTCACCAGCGGGAGGGCCGGACTCTGGAAACACCATATATTTT. It translates to CASSPAGGPDSGNTIYF.

The chain is built from TRBV6-5 and TRBJ2-5; the D gene is possibly TRBD2 (7 bases). The V gene lost 6 bases and the J gene lost 1 base, with 12 bases spanning the gap. Looked up from germline, CDR1 is MNHEY and CDR2 is SVGAGI. This CDR3 is built from 14 residues. CDR3 coding DNA: TGTGCCAGCAGCCCCGGGGGGCTCCAAGAGACCCAGTACTTC. It encodes CASSPGGLQETQYF.

The chain recombines TRBV10-3 with TRBJ2-7, with 10 bases aligning to TRBD1. CDR1 is ENHRY, CDR2 SYGVKD, per germline. Trimming took 2 bases from V and 2 from J; bases not matched to a gene: 3. There are 15 residues in the CDR3. The CDR3 bases are TGTGCCATCAGTGAGACCGGGACAGGGGCCTACGAGCAGTACTTC. It translates to CAISETGTGAYEQYF.

The rearrangement uses TRBV7-9 and TRBJ1-2, with TRBD1 matching over 7 bases. The CDR3 covers 14 residues. CDR1 and CDR2 (germline): SEHNR, FQNEAQ (reference sequence). After removal of 4 bases from V and 1 base from J, the junction contained 3 bases not matched to a gene. CDR3 sequence: CASSSTGVNYGYTF. The CDR3 DNA sequence: TGTGCCAGCAGCTCTACAGGGGTTAACTATGGCTACACCTTC. Using reference TRBV7-9 and TRBJ1-2 for the parts outside the CDR3, the full variable domain is DTGVSQNPRHKITKRGQNVTFRCDPISEHNRLYWYRQTLGQGPEFLTYFQNEAQLEKSRLLSDRFSAERPKGSFSTLEIQRTEQGDSAMYLCASSSTGVNYGYTFGSGTRLTVV.

The chain employs TRBV30 and TRBJ2-1; 11 bases fit TRBD2. Germline V lookup: CDR1 GTSNPN, CDR2 SVGIG (reference sequence). CDR3 length: 14 amino acids. The junction had 4 bases not matched to a gene; V was cut back by 4 bases and J by 5 bases. The CDR3 sequence: CAWKGLAANNEQFF. Here the CDR3 DNA reads TGTGCCTGGAAGGGACTAGCGGCTAACAATGAGCAGTTCTTC.

The V gene is TRBV6-1, the J gene TRBJ1-2, with 9 bases that match TRBD1. V trimming: 3 bases; J trimming: 6 bases; junction bases outside the gene matches: 5. Germline lookup yields CDR1 MNHNS and CDR2 SASEGT. The CDR3 runs 14 residues. CDR3 in amino acids: CASSEGGQGNGYTF. The CDR3 bases are TGTGCCAGCAGTGAGGGGGGACAGGGTAATGGCTACACCTTC.

V usage is TRBV6-6 and J usage is TRBJ1-3; 7 nucleotides match TRBD1. J was trimmed by 3 bases and V by 3 bases; bases with no gene match: 5. The CDR3 extends over 15 amino acids. CDR1 is MNHNY and CDR2 is SVGAGI in the germline V gene (reference sequence). CDR3 in amino acids: CASSYRQGRGNTIYF. DNA for the CDR3: TGTGCCAGCAGTTATCGACAGGGACGTGGAAACACCATATATTTT.

The chain combines TRBV5-4 with TRBJ2-1; 9 positions match TRBD1. Per germline, CDR1 SGHNT and CDR2 YYREEE (reference sequence). Germline trimming cut 5 bases from V and 5 bases from J; bases unmatched to any gene: 5. The CDR3 runs to 14 residues. The CDR3 loop is CASSRDRDHNEQFF. The CDR3, as DNA: TGTGCCAGCAGTAGGGACAGGGACCACAATGAGCAGTTCTTC.

This sequence joins TRBV29-1 and TRBJ1-5; D may be TRBD1 (5 bases). CDR3 size: 12 residues. Trimming took 5 bases from V and 3 from J, leaving 8 bases between them. CDR1 is SQVTM, CDR2 ANQGSEA, per germline. CDR3 DNA sequence: TGCAGCGTTACAGGATACAATCAGCCCCAGCATTTT. The encoded protein is CSVTGYNQPQHF.

V gene TRBV5-1 combines with J gene TRBJ1-2, with D possibly TRBD1 on 6 matching bases. CDR1 is SGHRS and CDR2 is YFSETQ in the germline V gene. V shed 1 base and J shed 1 base, with 17 bases lying between them. This CDR3 spans 17 amino acids. The CDR3 DNA reads as TGCGCCAGCAGCTTGCGGGCGGGCGCAGGGGATAACTATGGCTACACCTTC. Encoded protein: CASSLRAGAGDNYGYTF.